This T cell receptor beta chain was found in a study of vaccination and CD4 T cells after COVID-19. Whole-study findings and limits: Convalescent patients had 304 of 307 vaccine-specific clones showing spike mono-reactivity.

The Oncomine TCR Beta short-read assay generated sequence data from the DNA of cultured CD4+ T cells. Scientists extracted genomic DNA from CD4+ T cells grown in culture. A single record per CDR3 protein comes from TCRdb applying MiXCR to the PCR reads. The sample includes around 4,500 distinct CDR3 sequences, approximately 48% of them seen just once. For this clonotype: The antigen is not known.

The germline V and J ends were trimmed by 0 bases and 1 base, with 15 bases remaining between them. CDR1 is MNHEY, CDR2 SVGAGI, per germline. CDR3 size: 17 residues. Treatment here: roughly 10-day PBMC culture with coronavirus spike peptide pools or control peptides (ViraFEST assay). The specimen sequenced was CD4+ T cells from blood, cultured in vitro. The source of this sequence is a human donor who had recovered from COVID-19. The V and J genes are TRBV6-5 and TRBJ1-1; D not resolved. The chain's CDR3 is CASSYSLGSRANTEAFF. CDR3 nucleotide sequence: TGTGCCAGCAGTTACTCGCTGGGGTCCAGAGCGAACACTGAAGCTTTCTTT.